This T cell receptor (beta chain) derives from a study of early T cells in non-severe SARS-CoV-2 infection. Study-level background: Sequencing of bulk RNA from unsorted whole blood was done, without chain pairing.

In this sample, this clonotype turned up once. The target antigen is unknown. One junction end disagrees with the germline gene, perhaps due to a read error. CDR3 length: 13 residues. The germline CDR1 and CDR2 sequences are SEHNR and FQNEAQ (reference sequence). Points from the study as a whole: The matching step, a VDJdb search, favored anti-spike CD8 responses and missed private and CD4 specificities.

Unique molecular identifier tags were affixed to discrete cDNA molecules. TCRdb reprocessed the 5' RACE reads via MiXCR and lists one record per CDR3 protein. The table lists about 83,000 distinct CDR3 sequences, over 9% of them singletons. The sequenced sample consisted of whole blood. This clonotype was sampled from an adult who was a healthcare worker with PCR-confirmed SARS-CoV-2 infection or an uninfected control (not recorded which). The chain is built from TRBV7-9 and TRBJ1-2; D remains unclear. CDR3 nucleotide sequence: TGTGTCAGCAGCGTACTCCAAACCTATGGCTACACCTTC. Translated, it gives CVSSVLQTYGYTF.